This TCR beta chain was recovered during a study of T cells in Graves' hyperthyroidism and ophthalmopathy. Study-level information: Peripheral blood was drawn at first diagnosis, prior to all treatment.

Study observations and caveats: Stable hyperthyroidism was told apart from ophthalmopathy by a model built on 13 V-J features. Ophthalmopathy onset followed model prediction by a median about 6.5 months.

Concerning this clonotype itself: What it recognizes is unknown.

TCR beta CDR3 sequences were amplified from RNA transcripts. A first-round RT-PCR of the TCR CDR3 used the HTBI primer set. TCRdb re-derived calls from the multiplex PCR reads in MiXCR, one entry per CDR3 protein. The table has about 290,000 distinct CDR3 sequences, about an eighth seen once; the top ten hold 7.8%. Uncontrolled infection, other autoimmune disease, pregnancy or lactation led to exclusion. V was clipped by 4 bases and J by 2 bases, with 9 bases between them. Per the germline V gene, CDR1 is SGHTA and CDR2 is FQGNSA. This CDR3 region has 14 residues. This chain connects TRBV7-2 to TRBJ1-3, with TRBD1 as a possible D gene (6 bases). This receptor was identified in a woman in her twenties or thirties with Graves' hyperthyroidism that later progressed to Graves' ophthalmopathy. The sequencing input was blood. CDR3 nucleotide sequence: TGTGCCAGCAGCTCCAACAGGGCTGGAAACACCATATATTTT. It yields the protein CASSSNRAGNTIYF. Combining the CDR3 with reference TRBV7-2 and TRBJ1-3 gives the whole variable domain GAGVSQSPSNKVTEKGKDVELRCDPISGHTALYWYRQSLGQGLEFLIYFQGNSAPDKSGLPSDRFSAERTGGSVSTLTIQRTQQEDSAVYLCASSSNRAGNTIYFGEGSWLTVV.